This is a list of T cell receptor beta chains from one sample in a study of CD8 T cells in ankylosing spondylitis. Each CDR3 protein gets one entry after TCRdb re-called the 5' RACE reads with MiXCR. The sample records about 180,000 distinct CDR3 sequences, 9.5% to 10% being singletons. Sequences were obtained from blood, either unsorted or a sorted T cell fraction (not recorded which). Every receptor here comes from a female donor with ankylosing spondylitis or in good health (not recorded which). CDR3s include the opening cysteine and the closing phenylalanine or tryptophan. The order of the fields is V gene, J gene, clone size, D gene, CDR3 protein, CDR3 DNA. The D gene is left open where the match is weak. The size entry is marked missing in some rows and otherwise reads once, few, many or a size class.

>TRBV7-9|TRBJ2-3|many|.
CASSPRGDTQYF
TGTGCCAGCAGCCCCCGTGGGGATACGCAGTATTTT
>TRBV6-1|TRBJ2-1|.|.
CASPLFDGTYNEQFF
TGTGCCAGCCCTCTCTTTGACGGAACCTACAATGAGCAGTTCTTC
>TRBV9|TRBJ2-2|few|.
CASSVTWSPNTGELFF
TGTGCCAGCAGCGTAACGTGGTCACCAAACACCGGGGAGCTGTTTTTT
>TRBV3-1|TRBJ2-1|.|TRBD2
CASSQEVGGLAGGNLHEQFF
TGTGCCAGCAGCCAAGAAGTAGGGGGACTAGCGGGAGGCAACCTCCATGAGCAGTTCTTC
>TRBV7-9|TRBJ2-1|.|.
CASSLSGNNEQFF
TGTGCCAGCAGCTTGTCGGGAAACAATGAGCAGTTCTTC
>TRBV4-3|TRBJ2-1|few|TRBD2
CASSLGLAGGYEQFF
TGCGCCAGCAGCCTAGGACTAGCGGGAGGCTATGAGCAGTTCTTC
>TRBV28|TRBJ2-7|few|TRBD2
CASSPGVAGSNEQYF
TGTGCCAGCAGTCCCGGGGTAGCGGGAAGTAACGAGCAGTACTTC
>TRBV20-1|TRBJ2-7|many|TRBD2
CSARDTAGTYEQYF
TGCAGTGCTAGAGATACAGCGGGGACCTACGAGCAGTACTTC
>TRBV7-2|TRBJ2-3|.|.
CASSLSGTTDTQYF
TGTGCCAGCAGCTTAAGCGGTACTACAGATACGCAGTATTTT
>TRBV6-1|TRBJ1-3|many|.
CASKEDSGNTIYF
TGTGCCAGCAAGGAGGATTCTGGAAACACCATATATTTT
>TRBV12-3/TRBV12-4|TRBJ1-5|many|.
CASSPGGPQHF
TGTGCCAGCAGTCCGGGGGGGCCCCAGCATTTT
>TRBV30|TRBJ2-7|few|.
CAWSVLTDSYEQYF
TGTGCCTGGAGTGTACTGACGGACTCCTACGAGCAGTACTTC
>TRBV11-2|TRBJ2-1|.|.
CASSQLRHEQFF
TGTGCCAGCAGCCAACTCCGCCATGAGCAGTTCTTC
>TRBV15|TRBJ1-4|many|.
CATSRDNGNEKLFF
TGTGCCACCAGCAGGGACAACGGAAATGAAAAACTGTTTTTT
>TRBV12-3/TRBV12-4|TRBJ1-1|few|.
CASSPPDVGEAFF
TGTGCCAGCAGCCCCCCGGACGTGGGGGAAGCTTTCTTT
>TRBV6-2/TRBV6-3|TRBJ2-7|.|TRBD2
CAATPGLAGGLFSYEQYF
TGTGCCGCAACCCCTGGACTAGCGGGAGGTTTGTTTTCCTACGAGCAGTACTTC
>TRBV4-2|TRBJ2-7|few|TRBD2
CASSTGTSGSYEQYF
TGTGCCAGCAGTACCGGGACTAGCGGGAGTTACGAGCAGTACTTC